Listed here is a single TCR beta chain. In its sample, this clonotype was seen many times. It lacks a known antigen. Base qualities are not at hand, and no much larger clone is one base apart. The data are from a study of Graves' ophthalmopathy and Graves' hyperthyroidism (dated by TCRdb to the late 2010s). At the level of the whole study: Peripheral blood samples were taken at the time of initial diagnosis, before any treatment was given. The study used signatures of the TCR beta repertoire to tell Graves' ophthalmopathy apart from Graves' hyperthyroidism and to predict which patients would progress to ophthalmopathy. In total, approximately 140 blood samples were TCR-sequenced: some 40 ophthalmopathy, roughly 77 hyperthyroidism and some 17 hyperthyroidism-to-ophthalmopathy patients. A discovery set of 100 patients (approximately 45 ophthalmopathy, about 58 stable hyperthyroidism) was enrolled to explore V-J signatures distinguishing ophthalmopathy from hyperthyroidism. For independent validation, a separate cohort was made up of about 18 hyperthyroidism patients plus 17 patients who later progressed from hyperthyroidism to ophthalmopathy. In about six hyperthyroidism patients, the T-cell repertoires found in thyroid tissue were compared with those found in blood. Following sampling, methimazole starting at 30 mg daily was administered to hyperthyroidism patients, and high-dose intravenous methylprednisolone was administered to ophthalmopathy patients. Findings and caveats that apply to the study as a whole: Among expanded thyroid clonotypes with frequency above 0.001, most also showed up in blood, which suggests that blood repertoires may reflect the thyroid immune response. Sample size was not predetermined statistically, and investigators were not blinded to group allocation. In validation, the model predicted ophthalmopathy progression with more than 70% sensitivity and approximately 75% specificity; some 13 predicted patients were CT-confirmed with GO in a median of approximately 6.5 months. The 13-signature model separated ophthalmopathy from stable hyperthyroidism with 85% to 90% sensitivity and around 84% specificity in cross-validation, and 80%/75% in the test set.

Ophthalmopathy patients had moderately to severely active disease, Clinical Activity Score of at least 3, NOSPECS grade of at least 4, and disease duration under 3 months. Patients were excluded if they had other autoimmune diseases, uncontrolled infections, pregnancy or lactation. Diagnosis was based on clinical symptoms, serum thyroxine, TRAb, thyroid ultrasound and orbital computed tomography. PBMCs were isolated from more than 8 ml of fresh peripheral blood by Ficoll-Paque density gradient centrifugation. Trizol reagent was used to extract the total RNA, and its quality was then checked on an Agilent 2100 Bioanalyzer. For repertoire sequencing, the TCR beta CDR3 regions were amplified from RNA transcripts. HTBI primers and the Qiagen OneStep RT-PCR kit were used in a first-round RT-PCR, which was followed by a second-round multiplex PCR, size selection and purification. Libraries were sequenced on an Illumina HiSeq2000 using paired-end 100 bp reads. As for how the authors treated the data: Reads were processed with SOAPnuke, discarding reads with adapters, uncalled bases, mean Phred below 15, or no exact constant-primer or identifier match. COPE v1.2.5 was used to merge high-quality paired reads. Each unique nucleotide sequence was treated as a clonotype, and MiTCR v1.1 was used to align the clonotypes to the IMGT TRB V, D and J references. The analysis was limited to V-J combinations with a frequency above 0.0001, which together covered approximately 99% of repertoires. For each V-J combination, a TCR clonal expansion and chaos score was defined as the ratio of F50 clonal expansion to chaos observed in the TCRdist matrix. Welch's t-statistics and random forest were used to reduce features to about a dozen V-J combinations, which were fed into a naive Bayes classifier. Thyroid-blood repertoire similarity was quantified with the Morisita-Horn index. TCRdb reprocessed the public reads (quality trimming at Q25 with fastp, clone calling with MiXCR) and kept in-frame beta chains. Rows merge per CDR3 protein into single entries with the most common DNA and genes. TCRdb's processing, not the study's, gives the V and J calls here. The sample data list approximately 330,000 distinct CDR3 sequences, and roughly a sixth of these were observed just once. The ten most abundant clones make up around an eighth of the sample.

The CDR3 goes from the cysteine to the phenylalanine over 14 residues. Here the CDR3 DNA is all that survives: 42 bases in frame from base 1. The junction shows trimming of 10 bases on V and 4 bases on J, and the gene matches do not reach 10 bases of it. The germline V gene encodes CDR1 LNHDA and CDR2 SQIVND (reference sequence). The chain couples TRBV19 to TRBJ1-3, and 7 bases in between align with TRBD1. The sample was peripheral blood. This TCR derives from an adult man with Graves' ophthalmopathy. The CDR3 has the sequence CATHSTGLGNTIYF. The nucleotide sequence is given as TGTGCCACCCACTCGACAGGGTTGGGAAACACCATATATTTT.